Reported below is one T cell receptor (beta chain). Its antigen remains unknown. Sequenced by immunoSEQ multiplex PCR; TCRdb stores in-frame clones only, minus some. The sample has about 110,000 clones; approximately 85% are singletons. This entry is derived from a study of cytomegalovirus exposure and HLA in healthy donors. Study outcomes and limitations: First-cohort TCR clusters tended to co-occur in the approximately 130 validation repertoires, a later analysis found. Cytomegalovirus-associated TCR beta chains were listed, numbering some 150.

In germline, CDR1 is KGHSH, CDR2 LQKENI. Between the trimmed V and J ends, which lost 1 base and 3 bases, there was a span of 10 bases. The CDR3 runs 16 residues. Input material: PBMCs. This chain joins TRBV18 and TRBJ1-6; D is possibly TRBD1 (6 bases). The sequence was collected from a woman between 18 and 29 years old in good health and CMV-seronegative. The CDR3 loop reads CASSPLDSYYNSPLHF. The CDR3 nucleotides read TGTGCCAGCTCACCACTGGACAGTTACTATAATTCACCCCTCCACTTT.